This TCR beta chain came from a study of T-cell memory formation after mild COVID-19. TCRdb re-called the 5' RACE reads with MiXCR, one entry per CDR3 protein. The sample has 500,000 to 650,000 distinct CDR3 sequences; less than 25% are singletons. The CDR3 is 14 amino acids. From germline, CDR1 is KGHSH and CDR2 LQKENI. J lost 6 bases, V lost 1 base, and 3 bases had no gene match. This clonotype came up a few times. The material sequenced was PBMCs or a T cell subset sorted from them (not recorded which). The clonotype originates from an adult woman who had mild COVID-19 (a few samples of this study predate the infection). Cell type and time point are not known. The J gene is TRBJ1-1, the V gene TRBV18; 9 bases agree with TRBD1. The CDR3 sequence is CASSPLDRGSEAFF. The CDR3 coding sequence is TGTGCCAGCTCACCACTGGACAGGGGTTCTGAAGCTTTCTTT.